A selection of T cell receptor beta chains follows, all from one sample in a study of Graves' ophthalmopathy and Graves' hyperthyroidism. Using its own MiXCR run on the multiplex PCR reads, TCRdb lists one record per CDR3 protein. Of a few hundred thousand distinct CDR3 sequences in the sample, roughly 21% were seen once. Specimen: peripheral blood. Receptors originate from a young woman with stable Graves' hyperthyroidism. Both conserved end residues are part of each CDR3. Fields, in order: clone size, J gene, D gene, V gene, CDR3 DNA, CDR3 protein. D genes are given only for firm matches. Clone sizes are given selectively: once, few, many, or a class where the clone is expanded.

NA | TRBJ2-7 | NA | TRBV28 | TGTGCCAGCAGTTCCCCGACATTCTACGAGCAGTACTTC | CASSSPTFYEQYF
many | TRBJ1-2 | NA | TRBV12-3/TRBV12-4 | TGTGCCAGCAGTTTTTTAAGGAGCGGCTACACCTTC | CASSFLRSGYTF
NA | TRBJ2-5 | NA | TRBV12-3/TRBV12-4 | TGTGCCAGCAGTTTGGGGACGGCCGGATTAGAGACCCAGTACTTC | CASSLGTAGLETQYF
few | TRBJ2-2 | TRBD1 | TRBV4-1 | TGCGCCAGTCGGGGACAGTTCGCGAACACCGGGGAGCTGTTTTTT | CASRGQFANTGELFF
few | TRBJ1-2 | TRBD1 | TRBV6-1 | TGTGCCAGCAAACCAGGGACAGGGGGCTATGGCTACACCTTC | CASKPGTGGYGYTF
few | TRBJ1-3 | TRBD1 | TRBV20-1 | TGCAGTGCCCGGGACAGCCCGTTTTTTGGAAACACCATATATTTT | CSARDSPFFGNTIYF
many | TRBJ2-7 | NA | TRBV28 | TGTGCCAGCAGTCTAGGGACACTGGAGCAGTACTTC | CASSLGTLEQYF
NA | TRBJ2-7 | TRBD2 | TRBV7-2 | TGTGCCAGCAGCTTAGCGTCTAGCGGGGGGACCCCCTCCTACGAGCAGTACTTC | CASSLASSGGTPSYEQYF
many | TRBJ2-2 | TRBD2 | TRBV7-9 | TGTGCCAGCAGTCCTAGCGGAAAGCTGTTTTTT | CASSPSGKLFF
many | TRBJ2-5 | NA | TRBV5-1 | TGCGCCAGCAGCCCTGAGTGGACGGGGGCTGTGACCCAGTACTTC | CASSPEWTGAVTQYF
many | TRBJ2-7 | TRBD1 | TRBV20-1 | TGCAGTGCTAGCGCCGGGACAGGGCCGTACGAGCAGTACTTC | CSASAGTGPYEQYF
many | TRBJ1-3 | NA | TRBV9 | TGTGCCAGCAGCGCTCTACTGTGGAGCACCATATATTTT | CASSALLWSTIYF
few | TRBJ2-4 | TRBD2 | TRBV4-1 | TGCGCCAGCAGCCTACCAGCGGGAGTCGGCAAAAACATTCAGTACTTC | CASSLPAGVGKNIQYF
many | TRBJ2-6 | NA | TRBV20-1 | TGCAGTGCTAGGGGCCAATCTGGGGCCAACGTCCTGACTTTC | CSARGQSGANVLTF
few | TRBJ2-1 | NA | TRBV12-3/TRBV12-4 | TGTGCCAGCAGTTTTGGAGGGGGGGATGAGCAGTTCTTC | CASSFGGGDEQFF
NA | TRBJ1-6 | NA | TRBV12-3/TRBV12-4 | TGTGCCAGCAGTCTCGACACTCGCGCCCTCCACTTT | CASSLDTRALHF
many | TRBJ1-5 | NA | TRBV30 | TGTGCCTGGGGCAGGGAATATAGCAATCAGCCCCAGCATTTT | CAWGREYSNQPQHF
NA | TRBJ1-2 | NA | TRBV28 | TGTGCCAGCAGCGCCGGGACGGATGTGGGCTACACCTTC | CASSAGTDVGYTF